This paragraph reports one T cell receptor beta chain. This record belongs to a study of blood T cell repertoires in COVID-19. Study background: Donors in the United States, Italy and Spain gave samples during acute or convalescent COVID-19. Nucleic acid was either cDNA or gDNA, and it came from T cells, B-cell-depleted T cells, or PBMCs.

Clones were read by immunoSEQ multiplex PCR, and TCRdb kept only the in-frame ones, dropping some. In the table there are about 100,000 clones, around 81% of which are singletons. Sample: peripheral blood. The clonotype originates from a woman aged 70-85 years with acute or convalescent COVID-19.

CDR3 sequence (DNA): TGTGCCACCAGCACTACAGGGTCGGGTCAGCCCCAGCATTTT. This translates into CATSTTGSGQPQHF. V usage is TRBV15 and J usage is TRBJ1-5, with D possibly matching TRBD1 (6 bases). Trimming removed 4 bases from V and 6 bases from J, with 13 bases in between. The CDR3 runs to 14 residues. Germline V gene sequence: CDR1 LNHNV, CDR2 YYDKDF (reference sequence).